This TCR beta chain was identified in a study of blood T cell repertoires in COVID-19. Whole-study context: The United States, Italy and Spain provided the acute and convalescent COVID-19 samples. PBMCs, B-cell-depleted T cells, or T cells were the source of the cDNA or gDNA that made up the material.

This CDR3 is built from 17 residues. With 4 bases removed from V and 1 base from J, the gap between germline ends came to 18 bases. Germline loops: CDR1 SGHDN, CDR2 FVKESK. Methods used by the authors: Estimated nucleated cell counts came from reference gene primer amplification. Some clones are missing from TCRdb's copy, which holds only in-frame ones; the method was immunoSEQ multiplex PCR. The D gene and trimming were derived from the DNA, and the V and J assignments and clone size from that table. Of fewer than 200,000 clones in the sample, around four fifths were seen once. The specimen was PBMCs or T cells enriched from blood (not recorded which). This TCR was recovered from a woman between 50 and 59 years old in a cohort exposed to, infected with or recovered from COVID-19 (not recorded which). This chain joins TRBV14 and TRBJ2-3; tentatively, D is TRBD2 (5 bases). The CDR3 coding sequence is TGTGCCAGCAGCCCCTCGGACTTCCGACAACGCACAGATACGCAGTATTTT. Protein: CASSPSDFRQRTDTQYF.